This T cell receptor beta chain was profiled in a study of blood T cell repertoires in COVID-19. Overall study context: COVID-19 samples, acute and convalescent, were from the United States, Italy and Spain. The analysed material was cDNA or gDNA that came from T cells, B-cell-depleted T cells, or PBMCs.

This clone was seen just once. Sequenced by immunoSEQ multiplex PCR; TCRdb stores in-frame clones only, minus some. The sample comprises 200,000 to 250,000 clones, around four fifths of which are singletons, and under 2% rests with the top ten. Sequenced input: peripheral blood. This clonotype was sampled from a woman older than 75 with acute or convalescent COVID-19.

The CDR3 sequence is CASSPEGAGDTEAFF. The CDR3 DNA sequence: TGTGCCAGCAGCCCCGAGGGGGCCGGGGACACTGAAGCTTTCTTT. This chain connects TRBV9 to TRBJ1-1, with 7 bases fitting TRBD1. Per germline, CDR1 SGDLS and CDR2 YYNGEE. The junction had 9 bases not matched to a gene; V was cut back by 4 bases and J by 3 bases. The CDR3 loop spans 15 amino acids. The variable domain in full, completed from reference TRBV9 and TRBJ1-1, reads DSGVTQTPKHLITATGQRVTLRCSPRSGDLSVYWYQQSLDQGLQFLIQYYNGEERAKGNILERFSAQQFPDLHSELNLSSLELGDSALYFCASSPEGAGDTEAFFGQGTRLTVV.